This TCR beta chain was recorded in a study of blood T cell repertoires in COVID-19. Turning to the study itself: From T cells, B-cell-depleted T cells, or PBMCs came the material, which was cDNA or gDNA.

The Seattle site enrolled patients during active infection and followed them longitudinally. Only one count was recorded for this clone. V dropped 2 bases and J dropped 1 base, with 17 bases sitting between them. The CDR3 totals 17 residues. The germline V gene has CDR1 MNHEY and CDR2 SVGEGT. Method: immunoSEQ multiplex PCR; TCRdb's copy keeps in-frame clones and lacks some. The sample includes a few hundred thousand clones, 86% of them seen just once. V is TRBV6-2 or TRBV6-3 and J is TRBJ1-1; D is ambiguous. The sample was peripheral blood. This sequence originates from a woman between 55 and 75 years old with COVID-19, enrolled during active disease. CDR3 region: CASSYVLGGRENTEAFF. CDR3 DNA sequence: TGTGCCAGCAGTTACGTTCTAGGAGGTCGGGAGAACACTGAAGCTTTCTTT.